Presented here are 19 T cell receptor beta chains from one specimen sequenced in a study of human T cells and chemical hapten exposure. The time point was: patch test 2, 6 weeks after DPC sensitization. The treatment: therapeutic diphenylcyclopropenone sensitization with weekly scalp DPC. Via MiXCR, TCRdb re-called the RACE reads, giving one row per CDR3 protein. The table has around 99,000 distinct CDR3 sequences, approximately 11% seen once; the top ten hold around 2.2%. This specimen was whole blood, taken in connection with sensitization to the hapten diphenylcyclopropenone (DPC). Receptor source: a man between 35 and 55 years old with alopecia areata. Some clones in this sample may be carry-over from other donors' samples.

This clonotype was picked up many times. The rearrangement uses TRBV6-5 and TRBJ1-1, with D uncertain. Per germline, CDR1 MNHEY and CDR2 SVGAGI. The length of the CDR3 is 15 residues. Trimming pared 3 bases from V and 7 bases from J, leaving 18 bases between. The CDR3 nucleotides read TGTGCCAGCAGTTATCAGCAAACGGCGACTGGTGAAGCTTTCTTT. Encoded protein: CASSYQQTATGEAFF.

This clonotype has a count of ten or more. The chain has TRBV11-2 and TRBJ2-6; D is ambiguous. Germline loops: CDR1 SGHAT, CDR2 FQNNGV. Trimming left V 10 bases short and J 11 bases short, with 12 bases between. This CDR3 spans 11 amino acids. CDR3 residues: CATSSPDVLTF. The CDR3 DNA follows: TGTGCCACTTCTTCGCCAGACGTCCTGACTTTC. The whole variable domain, remainder taken from reference TRBV11-2 and TRBJ2-6, is EAGVAQSPRYKIIEKRQSVAFWCNPISGHATLYWYQQILGQGPKLLIQFQNNGVVDDSQLPKDRFSAERLKGVDSTLKIQPAKLEDSAVYLCATSSPDVLTFGAGSRLTVL.

The V gene is TRBV4-3, the J gene TRBJ2-2; 7 positions agree with TRBD1. Unmatched junction bases numbered 7, after V lost 0 bases and J lost 6 bases. This CDR3 is 16 amino acids long. Germline CDR1 LGHNA, CDR2 YSLEER. The CDR3 here is CASSQETGMMAGELFF. The CDR3 DNA sequence: TGCGCCAGCAGCCAAGAGACAGGGATGATGGCCGGGGAGCTGTTTTTT.

This clonotype was seen only a few times. The chain joins TRBV7-9 to TRBJ2-1; tentative D call: TRBD2 (5 bases). The CDR3 length is 13 residues. V lost 3 bases and J lost 8, with 11 bases in between. Germline assignment: CDR1 SEHNR and CDR2 FQNEAQ (reference sequence). The CDR3 here is CASSFGDGDEQFF. The CDR3 coding sequence is TGTGCCAGCAGCTTCGGGGATGGGGATGAGCAGTTCTTC. Looking up the rest from reference TRBV7-9 and TRBJ2-1 gives the full variable domain: DTGVSQNPRHKITKRGQNVTFRCDPISEHNRLYWYRQTLGQGPEFLTYFQNEAQLEKSRLLSDRFSAERPKGSFSTLEIQRTEQGDSAMYLCASSFGDGDEQFFGPGTRLTVL.

There are many counts of this clonotype. This rearrangement joins TRBV9 to TRBJ2-7, with a tentative D call TRBD1 (5 bases). Germline V gene sequence: CDR1 SGDLS, CDR2 YYNGEE. CDR3 length: 15 residues. Between the trimmed V and J ends, which lost 0 bases and 3 bases, there was a span of 13 bases. The DNA for the CDR3 is TGTGCCAGCAGCGTAGATGTTGGGGCAATCTACGAGCAGTACTTC. It yields the protein CASSVDVGAIYEQYF.

The chain is built from TRBV6-2 or TRBV6-3 and TRBJ2-5, with D possibly matching TRBD2 (5 bases). CDR1 is MNHEY, CDR2 SVGEGT, per germline. The V end was cut by 7 bases, the J end by 5 bases, with 23 bases between. CDR3 length: 16 amino acids. CDR3 in amino acids: CASTLAPGTRPETQYF. DNA of the CDR3: TGTGCCAGCACGCTAGCCCCGGGAACCAGGCCGGAGACCCAGTACTTC.

This clonotype showed up just a few times. The chain combines TRBV11-2 with TRBJ2-5; D may correspond to TRBD1 or TRBD2 (5 bases each). The CDR3 consists of 14 residues. V lost 3 bases, J lost 5 bases, and 13 bases lay in between. From germline, CDR1 is SGHAT and CDR2 FQNNGV. CDR3 sequence: CASSFLGTGETQYF. The CDR3 bases are TGTGCCAGCAGCTTCCTTGGGACGGGGGAGACCCAGTACTTC.

This clonotype was detected only a few times. J is TRBJ1-3 and V is TRBV29-1; no clear D. Trimming left V 4 bases short and J 0 bases short, with 7 bases between. The V gene's germline CDR1 is SQVTM and CDR2 ANQGSEA. This CDR3 comprises 13 residues. The CDR3 DNA follows: TGCAGCGTTGCCCCGTCCTCTGGAAACACCATATATTTT. Translation: CSVAPSSGNTIYF.

This clonotype was seen a handful of times. The chain carries TRBV7-6 and TRBJ1-3; D gene uncertain. This CDR3 has 14 amino acids. The germline V gene encodes CDR1 SGHVS and CDR2 FNYEAQ. The V end lost 0 bases, the J end lost 2 bases, and 5 bases lay between the germline ends. The CDR3 sequence: CASSLALAGNTIYF. The CDR3 bases are TGTGCCAGCAGCTTAGCGTTGGCTGGAAACACCATATATTTT. The full variable domain, its missing parts supplied by reference TRBV7-6 and TRBJ1-3, is GAGVSQSPRYKVTKRGQDVALRCDPISGHVSLYWYRQALGQGPEFLTYFNYEAQQDKSGLPNDRFSAERPEGSISTLTIQRTEQRDSAMYRCASSLALAGNTIYFGEGSWLTVV.

The V call is TRBV23-1, the J call TRBJ1-5; a weak D match, TRBD1 (5 bases). TRBV23-1 is classed as an ORF, of uncertain function. V lost 11 bases and J 7 bases, leaving 12 bases between the germline ends. There are 11 residues in the CDR3. CDR3 sequence (DNA): TGCGCCGACAAGGGGAGGCAGCCCCAGCATTTT. Protein sequence: CADKGRQPQHF.

This clonotype has only a few counts. This chain joins TRBV6-2 or TRBV6-3 and TRBJ2-1; 9 bases agree with TRBD2. Germline trimming cut 0 bases from V and 1 base from J; bases unmatched to any gene: 16. The CDR3 is made up of 21 amino acids. Germline lookup yields CDR1 MNHEY and CDR2 SVGEGT. The CDR3 DNA follows: TGTGCCAGCAGTTACTCCCCGGGACATCCACTAGCGGGTGCTTCCTACAATGAGCAGTTCTTC. Its protein product is CASSYSPGHPLAGASYNEQFF.

The chain recombines TRBV18 with TRBJ1-1, with D possibly matching TRBD1 (6 bases). Trimming removed 3 bases at V and 3 bases at J, with 20 bases between. The CDR3 length is 17 residues. Germline V gene data show CDR1 as KGHSH and CDR2 as LQKENI. CDR3 DNA sequence: TGTGCCAGCTCACCCTTGCCGACAGGACCGCTAGACACTGAAGCTTTCTTT. Translated, it gives CASSPLPTGPLDTEAFF. The whole variable domain, filled in from reference TRBV18 and TRBJ1-1, reads NAGVMQNPRHLVRRRGQEARLRCSPMKGHSHVYWYRQLPEEGLKFMVYLQKENIIDESGMPKERFSAEFPKEGPSILRIQQVVRGDSAAYFCASSPLPTGPLDTEAFFGQGTRLTVV.

The J gene is TRBJ2-1, the V gene TRBV12-3 or TRBV12-4; D ambiguous. The CDR3 contains 12 residues. Trimming stripped 2 bases from V and 9 bases from J, with 8 bases between. This CDR3 is CASSLPGIEQFF. Here the CDR3 DNA reads TGTGCCAGCAGTTTACCAGGAATTGAGCAGTTCTTC.

This clonotype was found a few times. This rearrangement joins TRBV27 to TRBJ2-7; 16 bases align to TRBD2. The CDR3 loop spans 18 amino acids. Losses at the gene ends were 0 bases for V and 2 bases for J; bases not matched to a gene: 4. Germline loops: CDR1 MNHEY, CDR2 SMNVEV (reference sequence). The CDR3 nucleotides read TGTGCCAGCAGTTTATCGACGGGACTAGCGGGAGGGCCCTACGAGCAGTACTTC. It is translated as CASSLSTGLAGGPYEQYF.

There are a few counts of this clonotype. The V call is TRBV7-9, the J call TRBJ1-5, with unresolved D. This CDR3 is 14 amino acids long. Germline assignment: CDR1 SEHNR and CDR2 FQNEAQ (reference sequence). V lost 1 base, J lost 4 bases, and 8 bases lay in between. The DNA of the CDR3 is TGTGCCAGCAGCTTAGGGGCAGCTAATCAGCCCCAGCATTTT. Protein: CASSLGAANQPQHF.

This clonotype was counted a few times. The CDR3 sequence: CSARVNRATEAFF. The CDR3 DNA follows: TGCAGTGCTAGAGTCAACCGGGCCACTGAAGCTTTCTTT. The chain has TRBV20-1 and TRBJ1-1; D is uncertain. The CDR3 consists of 13 residues. Per germline, CDR1 DFQATT and CDR2 SNEGSKA (reference sequence). Trimming cost V 1 base and J 4 bases, with 10 bases left between them.

This clonotype has just one count. The chain has TRBV6-5 and TRBJ2-3, with 7 bases that match TRBD2. Germline V gene data show CDR1 as MNHEY and CDR2 as SVGAGI. The CDR3 consists of 16 residues. The trim removed 0 bases at V and 0 bases at J, leaving 3 bases unmatched. CDR3 sequence (DNA): TGTGCCAGCAGTTACTCGGGGGGGAGAAGCACAGATACGCAGTATTTT. Encoded protein: CASSYSGGRSTDTQYF.

This clonotype was counted ten times or more. The genes are TRBV28 and TRBJ1-4; 8 bases are shared with TRBD1. Germline trimming cut 5 bases from V and 8 bases from J; bases unmatched to any gene: 7. CDR3 length: 14 residues. CDR1 is MDHEN and CDR2 is SYDVKM in the germline V gene. CDR3 region: CASSPRTGREKLFF. CDR3 in DNA: TGTGCCAGCAGTCCGAGGACAGGGAGGGAAAAACTGTTTTTT.

Ten or more counts support this clonotype. V and J are TRBV12-3 or TRBV12-4 and TRBJ1-4, with D hard to call. CDR3 length equals 14 residues. Trimming took 3 bases from V and 8 from J, leaving 13 bases between them. CDR3 sequence: CASSFVGFGEKLFF. The CDR3 DNA sequence: TGTGCCAGCAGTTTCGTGGGGTTTGGAGAAAAACTGTTTTTT.